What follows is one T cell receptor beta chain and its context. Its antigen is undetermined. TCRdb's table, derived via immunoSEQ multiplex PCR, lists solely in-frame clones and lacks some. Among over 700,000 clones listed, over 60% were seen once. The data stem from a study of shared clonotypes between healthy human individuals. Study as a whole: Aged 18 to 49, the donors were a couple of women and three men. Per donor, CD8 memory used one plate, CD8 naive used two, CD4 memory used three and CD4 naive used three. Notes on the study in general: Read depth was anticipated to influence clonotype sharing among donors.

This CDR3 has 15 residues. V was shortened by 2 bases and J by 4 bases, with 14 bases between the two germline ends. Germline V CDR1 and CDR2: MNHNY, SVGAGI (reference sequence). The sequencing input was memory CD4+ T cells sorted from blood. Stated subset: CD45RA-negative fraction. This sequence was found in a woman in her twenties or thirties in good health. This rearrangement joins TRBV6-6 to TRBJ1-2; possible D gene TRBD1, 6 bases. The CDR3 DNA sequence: TGTGCCAGCAGTTACGCCCGACAGGCAGGCTATGGCTACACCTTC. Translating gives CASSYARQAGYGYTF.